The 6 T cell receptor beta chains below all came from one sample that was sequenced in a study of blood T cell repertoires in COVID-19. TCRdb keeps only in-frame clones here, not all; method: immunoSEQ multiplex PCR. The sample carries about 73,000 clones, about four fifths recorded once. Sequencing was carried out using peripheral blood. Every receptor here comes from a human donor in a cohort sampled during active COVID-19.

This chain links TRBV7-6 with TRBJ2-1; D may be TRBD1 (8 bases). CDR3 length equals 15 residues. V was shortened by 1 base and J by 7 bases, with 14 bases between the two germline ends. Per the germline V gene, CDR1 is SGHVS and CDR2 is FNYEAQ. The DNA for the CDR3 is TGTGCCAGCAGCTTAGGAGACAGGGGAGGGAATGAGCAGTTCTTC. It codes for CASSLGDRGGNEQFF.

The chain carries TRBV3-1 (or the pseudogene TRBV3-2) and TRBJ2-7; 9 bases line up with TRBD1. CDR3 length equals 15 residues. Trimming removed 4 bases from V and 4 bases from J; junction bases left unmatched: 8. Per the germline V gene, CDR1 is LGHDT and CDR2 is YNNKEL (reference sequence). CDR3 nucleotides: TGTGCCAGCAGCCCATACCGGGACAGGGCATACGAGCAGTACTTC. Translating gives CASSPYRDRAYEQYF.

This clone occurred a few times. V is TRBV14 and J is TRBJ1-1; no reliable D call. The V gene's germline CDR1 is SGHDN and CDR2 FVKESK. This CDR3 contains 14 residues. V gave up 4 bases and J gave up 4 bases, with 13 bases separating them. The CDR3 DNA follows: TGTGCCAGCAGCCCCCCTGGGTCGGGCACTGAAGCTTTCTTT. Translated, it gives CASSPPGSGTEAFF.

The CDR3 bases are TGTGCCAGCAGCTTGGAGGGCAGGGGTCGCTACGAGCAGTACTTC. Translated: CASSLEGRGRYEQYF. The chain carries TRBV5-4 and TRBJ2-7; TRBD1 might be the D (6 bases). The CDR3 totals 15 residues. CDR1 SGHNT and CDR2 YYREEE come from the germline V gene (reference sequence). Trimming left V 0 bases short and J 3 bases short, with 13 bases between. Full variable domain (missing parts from reference TRBV5-4 and TRBJ2-7): ETGVTQSPTHLIKTRGQQVTLRCSSQSGHNTVSWYQQALGQGPQFIFQYYREEENGRGNFPPRFSGLQFPNYSSELNVNALELDDSALYLCASSLEGRGRYEQYFGPGTRLTVT.

The chain has TRBV7-2 and TRBJ2-1; 8 bases align to TRBD2. This CDR3 is 17 amino acids long. The germline CDR1 and CDR2 sequences are SGHTA and FQGNSA. Trimming at V came to 0 bases and at J to 3 bases, leaving 7 bases not matched to a gene. This chain's CDR3 is CASSLALGRGDYNEQFF. In nucleotides, the CDR3 is TGTGCCAGCAGCTTAGCGCTCGGGCGGGGGGACTACAATGAGCAGTTCTTC.

The CDR3 bases are TGTGCCATCAGTGAGCCCGCCGGGGACGGGGGGAGGGAGCTGTTTTTT. This encodes CAISEPAGDGGRELFF. The J gene is TRBJ2-2, the V gene TRBV10-3, with 7 bases aligning to TRBD2. This CDR3 is built from 16 residues. CDR1 and CDR2 (germline): ENHRY, SYGVKD. V shed 2 bases and J 9 bases; nucleotides not matched to a gene: 12.